The next 19 T cell receptor beta chains were all read from a single sample in a study of blood T cell repertoires in COVID-19. TCRdb's copy holds only in-frame clones and misses some; the assay was immunoSEQ multiplex PCR. The repertoire holds roughly 200,000 clones, 85% to 90% seen once, with 0.62% in the top ten. Material for sequencing was peripheral blood. These receptors all come from a man aged 45-65 years with acute or convalescent COVID-19.

The chain links TRBV10-2 to TRBJ1-2, with TRBD1 matching 7 bases. The V gene end was trimmed by 6 bases and the J gene end by 2 bases; junction bases not matched to a gene: 6. This CDR3 spans 14 amino acids. In germline, CDR1 is WSHSY, CDR2 SAAADI. Here the CDR3 reads CASSPGQANYGYTF. DNA for the CDR3: TGCGCCAGCAGCCCCGGACAGGCGAACTATGGCTACACCTTC.

This sequence joins TRBV7-9 and TRBJ1-1; 7 bases are shared with TRBD1. Germline assignment: CDR1 SEHNR and CDR2 FQNEAQ (reference sequence). Losses at the gene ends were 1 base for V and 8 bases for J; bases not matched to a gene: 10. The length of the CDR3 is 15 residues. In DNA, the CDR3 is TGTGCCAGCAGCTTAGTTGGGACAGCGATTCGAGAAGCTTTCTTT. Residues: CASSLVGTAIREAFF. Combining the CDR3 with reference TRBV7-9 and TRBJ1-1 gives the whole variable domain DTGVSQNPRHKITKRGQNVTFRCDPISEHNRLYWYRQTLGQGPEFLTYFQNEAQLEKSRLLSDRFSAERPKGSFSTLEIQRTEQGDSAMYLCASSLVGTAIREAFFGQGTRLTVV.

The chain is built from TRBV7-3 and TRBJ2-1; TRBD1 is a possible D gene (6 bases). This CDR3 region has 13 residues. V was cut by 0 bases and J by 7 bases, with 7 bases left in between. CDR1 is SGHTA and CDR2 is FQGTGA in the germline V gene. The CDR3 loop is CASSLTRGNEQFF. CDR3 nucleotide sequence: TGTGCCAGCAGCTTAACCAGGGGAAATGAGCAGTTCTTC.

J is TRBJ1-6 and V is TRBV5-5; 7 bases are a match to TRBD1. CDR3 length equals 17 residues. Looked up from germline, CDR1 is SGHKS and CDR2 is YYEKEE (reference sequence). Trimming took 3 bases from V and 5 from J; bases not matched to a gene: 11. Here the CDR3 reads CASSWEIRGRNNSPLHF. CDR3 coding DNA: TGTGCCAGCAGCTGGGAGATCAGGGGGAGAAATAATTCACCCCTCCACTTT. The variable domain in full, with the rest retrieved from reference TRBV5-5 and TRBJ1-6, is DAGVTQSPTHLIKTRGQQVTLRCSPISGHKSVSWYQQVLGQGPQFIFQYYEKEERGRGNFPDRFSARQFPNYSSELNVNALLLGDSALYLCASSWEIRGRNNSPLHFGNGTRLTVT.

The chain is built from TRBV15 and TRBJ1-4; no definite D call. The CDR3 is made up of 14 amino acids. Looked up from germline, CDR1 is LNHNV and CDR2 is YYDKDF (reference sequence). V lost 8 bases and J 2 bases, leaving 12 bases between the germline ends. The CDR3 DNA follows: TGTGCCACCGGAGAGGGTGGCACTAATGAAAAACTGTTTTTT. It specifies CATGEGGTNEKLFF.

The J gene is TRBJ2-5, the V gene TRBV7-2; 11 nucleotides align to TRBD2. The V gene end was trimmed by 6 bases and the J gene end by 2 bases; junction bases not matched to a gene: 5. CDR3 length: 15 residues. Germline CDR1 SGHTA, CDR2 FQGNSA. CDR3 DNA sequence: TGTGCCAGCAGTCAAAGACTAGCGGGGCAAGAGACCCAGTACTTC. Translating gives CASSQRLAGQETQYF.

This clone was observed a handful of times. V usage is TRBV2 and J usage is TRBJ2-1, with 14 bases fitting TRBD2. Germline assignment: CDR1 SNHLY and CDR2 FYNNEI. This CDR3 contains 20 residues. Germline trimming cut 2 bases from V and 7 bases from J; bases unmatched to any gene: 16. CDR3 amino acids: CASSEFGGTSGSYVFNEQFF. In nucleotides, the CDR3 is TGTGCCAGCAGTGAATTTGGTGGGACTAGCGGGAGTTACGTGTTTAATGAGCAGTTCTTC. Drawing the rest from reference TRBV2 and TRBJ2-1, the complete variable domain is EPEVTQTPSHQVTQMGQEVILRCVPISNHLYFYWYRQILGQKVEFLVSFYNNEISEKSEIFDDQFSVERPDGSNFTLKIRSTKLEDSAMYFCASSEFGGTSGSYVFNEQFFGPGTRLTVL.

V gene TRBV7-2 combines with J gene TRBJ2-2; 8 bases are shared with TRBD1. J was trimmed by 3 bases and V by 2 bases; bases with no gene match: 2. The CDR3 has 15 amino acids. Germline assignment: CDR1 SGHTA and CDR2 FQGNSA. CDR3 nucleotides: TGTGCCAGCAGCTTACAGGGGGCTTACACCGGGGAGCTGTTTTTT. This sequence encodes CASSLQGAYTGELFF.

This chain links TRBV11-2 with TRBJ1-2; no definite D call. The V gene lost 2 bases and the J gene lost 4 bases, with 11 bases spanning the gap. CDR1 is SGHAT, CDR2 FQNNGV, per germline. The CDR3 runs 14 residues. For the CDR3, the DNA is TGTGCCAGCAGCTTACGAGGCAGCCCCTATGGCTACACCTTC. Amino acids: CASSLRGSPYGYTF.

The chain is built from TRBV6-6 and TRBJ1-3; 8 bases map to TRBD1. Trimming cost V 2 bases and J 2 bases; bases outside gene matches: 2. This CDR3 region has 15 residues. Germline assignment: CDR1 MNHNY and CDR2 SVGAGI (reference sequence). The DNA for the CDR3 is TGTGCCAGCAGTTACCCGGACAGGGCTGGAAACACCATATATTTT. It encodes CASSYPDRAGNTIYF.

The chain carries TRBV6-2 or TRBV6-3 and TRBJ1-5; 7 nucleotides line up with TRBD1. The CDR3 extends over 16 amino acids. Germline V gene sequence: CDR1 MNHEY, CDR2 SVGEGT. With V trimmed by 6 bases and J by 0 bases, 8 bases remained unmatched. The DNA for the CDR3 is TGTGCCAGCAGCAGAGACAGGGCTTATAGCAATCAGCCCCAGCATTTT. Its translation: CASSRDRAYSNQPQHF.

This chain joins TRBV19 and TRBJ1-1, with D possibly matching TRBD1 (6 bases). CDR1 is LNHDA, CDR2 SQIVND, per germline (reference sequence). V gave up 5 bases and J gave up 4 bases, with 17 bases separating them. The CDR3 consists of 15 residues. The CDR3 DNA follows: TGTGCCAGTAGTGGGGGCAGGGTGAGCGGCACTGAAGCTTTCTTT. It is translated as CASSGGRVSGTEAFF.

The rearrangement joins TRBV19 to TRBJ2-5, with 10 bases lining up with TRBD2. This CDR3 has 15 amino acids. Per the germline V gene, CDR1 is LNHDA and CDR2 is SQIVND (reference sequence). J was trimmed by 4 bases and V by 2 bases; bases with no gene match: 4. The CDR3 DNA follows: TGTGCCAGTAGTATACTAGCGGGAGTAAGAGAGACCCAGTACTTC. Its protein product is CASSILAGVRETQYF. The whole variable domain, remainder taken from reference TRBV19 and TRBJ2-5, is DGGITQSPKYLFRKEGQNVTLSCEQNLNHDAMYWYRQDPGQGLRLIYYSQIVNDFQKGDIAEGYSVSREKKESFPLTVTSAQKNPTAFYLCASSILAGVRETQYFGPGTRLLVL.

The V call is TRBV11-2, the J call TRBJ2-1, with 11 bases lining up with TRBD2. Germline CDR1 and CDR2: SGHAT and FQNNGV. Losses at the gene ends were 5 bases for V and 8 bases for J; bases not matched to a gene: 8. The CDR3 consists of 15 residues. The CDR3 reads CASSAPTSGIYEQFF. The CDR3 DNA reads TGTGCCAGCAGCGCCCCGACTAGCGGGATTTATGAGCAGTTCTTC.

The genes are TRBV28 and TRBJ2-1; D perhaps matches TRBD1 (5 bases). V lost 5 bases and J 0 bases, leaving 8 bases between the germline ends. Germline values: CDR1 MDHEN, CDR2 SYDVKM. The CDR3 has 14 amino acids. CDR3 sequence: CASSLTDSYNEQFF. The CDR3 DNA sequence: TGTGCCAGCAGTCTGACAGACTCCTACAATGAGCAGTTCTTC.

The V call is TRBV5-5, the J call TRBJ2-4, with D tentatively TRBD2 (7 bases). The CDR3 sequence is 15 residues long. The ends were cut back, 6 bases at V and 6 bases at J, with 19 bases in the middle. The germline CDR1 and CDR2 sequences are SGHKS and YYEKEE (reference sequence). CDR3 DNA sequence: TGTGCCAGCACCCTCCGGGGGGCCTCATCAAACATTCAGTACTTC. Protein product: CASTLRGASSNIQYF.

The CDR3 DNA is TGTGCCATCTCATCGGGACAGGTTCCCTCTGGGGCCAACGTCCTGACTTTC. Translation gives CAISSGQVPSGANVLTF. This chain connects TRBV10-3 to TRBJ2-6; 8 bases are a match to TRBD1. J was trimmed by 0 bases and V by 8 bases; bases with no gene match: 9. CDR3 size: 17 residues. Germline V gives CDR1 ENHRY, CDR2 SYGVKD.

The genes are TRBV4-1 and TRBJ2-5; maybe TRBD2 (6 bases). The germline V gene encodes CDR1 MGHRA and CDR2 YSYEKL. V dropped 1 base and J dropped 2 bases, with 8 bases sitting between them. This CDR3 comprises 14 residues. The CDR3 nucleotides are TGCGCCAGCAGCCAAGTCCTAGCGCAAGAGACCCAGTACTTC. It is translated as CASSQVLAQETQYF.

This clone appeared a single time. V gene TRBV11-2 combines with J gene TRBJ2-7, with D uncertain. Trimming left V 2 bases short and J 0 bases short, with 11 bases between. Per the germline V gene, CDR1 is SGHAT and CDR2 is FQNNGV. This CDR3 has 15 amino acids. The CDR3 coding sequence is TGTGCCAGCAGCTTAAGGTTTCAGGACTCCTACGAGCAGTACTTC. Its protein product is CASSLRFQDSYEQYF.